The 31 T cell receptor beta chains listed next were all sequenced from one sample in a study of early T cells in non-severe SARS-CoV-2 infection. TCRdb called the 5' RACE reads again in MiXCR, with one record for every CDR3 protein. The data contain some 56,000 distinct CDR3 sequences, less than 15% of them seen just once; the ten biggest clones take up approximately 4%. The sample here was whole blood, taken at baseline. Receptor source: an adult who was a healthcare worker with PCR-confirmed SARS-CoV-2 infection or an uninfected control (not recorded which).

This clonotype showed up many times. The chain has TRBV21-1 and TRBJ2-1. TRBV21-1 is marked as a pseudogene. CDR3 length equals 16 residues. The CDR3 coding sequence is TGTGCCAGCAGCTACTCTGGCTCAGCATACTACAATGAGCAGTTCTTC. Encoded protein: CASSYSGSAYYNEQFF.

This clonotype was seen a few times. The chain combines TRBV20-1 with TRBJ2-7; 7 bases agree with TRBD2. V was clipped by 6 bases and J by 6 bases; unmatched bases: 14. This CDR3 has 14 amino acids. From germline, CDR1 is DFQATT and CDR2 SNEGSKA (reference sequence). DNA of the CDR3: TGCAGTGCCATCGCGGCGGGAGCGATCGGCGAGCAGTACTTC. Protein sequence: CSAIAAGAIGEQYF.

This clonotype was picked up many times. The CDR3 sequence: CASSLEPAYEQYF. DNA for the CDR3: TGTGCCAGCAGCTTAGAACCTGCCTACGAGCAGTACTTC. This chain links TRBV11-1 with TRBJ2-7; unclear D gene. Trimming stripped 1 base from V and 2 bases from J, with 6 bases between. This CDR3 is built from 13 residues. Germline V lookup: CDR1 SGHAT, CDR2 FQDESV (reference sequence).

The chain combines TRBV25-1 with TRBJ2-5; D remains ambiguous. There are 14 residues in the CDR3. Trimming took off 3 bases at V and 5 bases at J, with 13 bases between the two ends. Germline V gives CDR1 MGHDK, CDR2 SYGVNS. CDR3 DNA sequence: TGTGCCAGCAGTGAGTTCGGGCGGCTGGAGACCCAGTACTTC. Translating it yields CASSEFGRLETQYF.

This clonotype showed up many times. CDR3 loop: CASSLAASYGYTF. The CDR3 DNA is TGTGCCAGCAGTTTAGCAGCTTCCTATGGCTACACCTTC. The rearrangement links TRBV12-3 or TRBV12-4 to TRBJ1-2; the D is unclear. V lost 0 bases, J lost 4 bases, and 6 bases lay in between. This CDR3 spans 13 amino acids.

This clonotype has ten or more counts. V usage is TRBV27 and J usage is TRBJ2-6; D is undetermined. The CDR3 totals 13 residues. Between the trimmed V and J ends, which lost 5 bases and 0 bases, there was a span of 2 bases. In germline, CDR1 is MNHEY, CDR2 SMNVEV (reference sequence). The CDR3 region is CASSPSGANVLTF. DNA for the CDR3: TGTGCCAGCAGTCCCTCTGGGGCCAACGTCCTGACTTTC.

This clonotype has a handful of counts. CDR3 loop: CASRSPYRGEQYF. CDR3 sequence (DNA): TGTGCCAGCAGATCTCCCTACAGGGGCGAGCAGTACTTC. The chain has TRBV28 and TRBJ2-7, with 7 bases fitting TRBD1. The ends lost 6 bases at V and 6 bases at J; junction bases unmatched: 8. CDR3 length equals 13 residues. Germline V gene sequence: CDR1 MDHEN, CDR2 SYDVKM.

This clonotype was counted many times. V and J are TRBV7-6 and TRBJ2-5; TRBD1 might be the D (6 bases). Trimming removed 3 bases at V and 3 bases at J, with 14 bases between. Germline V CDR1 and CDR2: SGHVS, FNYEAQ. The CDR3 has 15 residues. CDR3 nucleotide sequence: TGTGCCAGCAGCTTTTCAGGGGTTAATAAAGAGACCCAGTACTTC. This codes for CASSFSGVNKETQYF.

The CDR3 sequence is CASRTELYGNTIYF. DNA of the CDR3: TGTGCCAGTCGGACGGAGCTTTATGGAAACACCATATATTTT. This rearrangement joins TRBV3-1 to TRBJ1-3; D is undetermined. This CDR3 contains 14 residues. V lost 9 bases to trimming and J lost 3 bases, with 15 bases between them. Per germline, CDR1 LGHDT and CDR2 YNNKEL (reference sequence). Combining the CDR3 with reference TRBV3-1 and TRBJ1-3 gives the whole variable domain DTAVSQTPKYLVTQMGNDKSIKCEQNLGHDTMYWYKQDSKKFLKIMFSYNNKELIINETVPNRFSPKSPDKAHLNLHINSLELGDSAVYFCASRTELYGNTIYFGEGSWLTVV.

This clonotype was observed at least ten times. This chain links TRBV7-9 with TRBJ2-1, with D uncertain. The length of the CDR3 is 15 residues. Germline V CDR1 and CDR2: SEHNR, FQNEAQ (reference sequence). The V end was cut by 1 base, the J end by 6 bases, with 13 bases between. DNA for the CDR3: TGTGCCAGCAGCTTAGACGGATCCCCCGGCAATGAGCAGTTCTTC. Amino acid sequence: CASSLDGSPGNEQFF.

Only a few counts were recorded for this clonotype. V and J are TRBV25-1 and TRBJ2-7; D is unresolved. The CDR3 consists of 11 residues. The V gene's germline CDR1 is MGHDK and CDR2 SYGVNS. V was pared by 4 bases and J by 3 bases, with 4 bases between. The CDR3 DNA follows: TGTGCCAGCAGTGTGCTCTACGAGCAGTACTTC. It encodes CASSVLYEQYF.

The CDR3 region is CASTLGARTDTQYF. The CDR3 DNA reads TGTGCCAGCACCCTGGGAGCCCGCACAGATACGCAGTATTTT. The chain carries TRBV12-3 or TRBV12-4 and TRBJ2-3, with a weak D call TRBD2 (5 bases). CDR3 length: 14 amino acids. Trimming took 7 bases from V and 1 from J, leaving 12 bases between them.

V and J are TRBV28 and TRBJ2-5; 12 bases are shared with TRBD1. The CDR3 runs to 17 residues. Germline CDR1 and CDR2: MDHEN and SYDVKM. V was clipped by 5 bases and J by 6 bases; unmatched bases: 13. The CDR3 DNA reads TGTGCCAGCAGTCCCCCGGGGACAGGGGGCGCATCAAAGACCCAGTACTTC. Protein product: CASSPPGTGGASKTQYF.

The DNA of the CDR3 is TGTGCCAGCAGCTTAGAAATAAGCGGGAGGGCCGCTGAGCAGTTCTTC. It translates to CASSLEISGRAAEQFF. The V and J genes are TRBV7-6 and TRBJ2-1, with 10 bases fitting TRBD2. CDR3 length: 16 residues. The trim removed 1 base at V and 9 bases at J, leaving 9 bases unmatched. The V gene's germline CDR1 is SGHVS and CDR2 FNYEAQ.

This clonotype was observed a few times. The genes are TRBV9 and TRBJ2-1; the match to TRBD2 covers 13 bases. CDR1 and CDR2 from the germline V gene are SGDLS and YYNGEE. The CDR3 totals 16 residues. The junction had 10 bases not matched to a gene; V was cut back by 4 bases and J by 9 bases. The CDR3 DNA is TGTGCCAGCAGCCCCGCCGGGACTAGCGGGAACGGTGAGCAGTTCTTC. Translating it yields CASSPAGTSGNGEQFF.

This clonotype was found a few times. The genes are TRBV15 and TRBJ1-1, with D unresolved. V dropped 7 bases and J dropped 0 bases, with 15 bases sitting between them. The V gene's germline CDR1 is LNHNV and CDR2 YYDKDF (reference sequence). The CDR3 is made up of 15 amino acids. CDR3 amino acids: CATKEEYSLNTEAFF. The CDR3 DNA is TGTGCCACCAAAGAAGAGTATTCTTTGAACACTGAAGCTTTCTTT.

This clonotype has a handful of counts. Here the CDR3 reads CASSLGHSGDTEAFF. The DNA for the CDR3 is TGTGCCAGCTCCCTAGGACATTCGGGGGACACTGAAGCTTTCTTT. This sequence joins TRBV18 and TRBJ1-1; the D gene is possibly TRBD1 (5 bases). V was shortened by 6 bases and J by 3 bases, with 17 bases between the two germline ends. In germline, CDR1 is KGHSH, CDR2 LQKENI. This CDR3 has 15 amino acids.

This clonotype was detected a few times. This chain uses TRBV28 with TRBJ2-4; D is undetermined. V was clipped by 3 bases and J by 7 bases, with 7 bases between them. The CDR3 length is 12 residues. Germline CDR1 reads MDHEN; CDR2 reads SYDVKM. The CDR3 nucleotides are TGTGCCAGCAGTTTGAGACGGAACATTCAGTACTTC. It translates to CASSLRRNIQYF.

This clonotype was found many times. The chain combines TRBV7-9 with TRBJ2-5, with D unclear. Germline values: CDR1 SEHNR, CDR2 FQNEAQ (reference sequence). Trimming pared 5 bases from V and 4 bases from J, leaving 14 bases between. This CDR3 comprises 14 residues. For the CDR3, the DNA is TGTGCCAGCAGCCCCAGATCGCTAGGAGAGACCCAGTACTTC. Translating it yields CASSPRSLGETQYF.

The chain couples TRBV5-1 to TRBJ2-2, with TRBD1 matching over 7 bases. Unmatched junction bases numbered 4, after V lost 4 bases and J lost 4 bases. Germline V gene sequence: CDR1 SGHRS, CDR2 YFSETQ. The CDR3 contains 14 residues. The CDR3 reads CASSGQGVTGELFF. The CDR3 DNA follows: TGCGCCAGCAGCGGGCAGGGGGTCACCGGGGAGCTGTTTTTT.

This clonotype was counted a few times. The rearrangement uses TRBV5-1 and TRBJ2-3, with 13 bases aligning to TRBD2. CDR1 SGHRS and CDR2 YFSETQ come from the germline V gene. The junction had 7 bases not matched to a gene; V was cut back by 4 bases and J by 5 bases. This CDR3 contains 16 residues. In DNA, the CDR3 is TGCGCCAGCAGCCCACGGACTAGCGGGAGAATAGATACGCAGTATTTT. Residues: CASSPRTSGRIDTQYF.

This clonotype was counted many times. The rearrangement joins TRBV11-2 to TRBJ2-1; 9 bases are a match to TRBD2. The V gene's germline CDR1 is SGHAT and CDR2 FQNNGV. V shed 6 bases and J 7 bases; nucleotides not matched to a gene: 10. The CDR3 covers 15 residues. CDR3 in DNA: TGTGCCAGCAGAAGCTTAGCGGGAGCGAGGAATGAGCAGTTCTTC. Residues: CASRSLAGARNEQFF.

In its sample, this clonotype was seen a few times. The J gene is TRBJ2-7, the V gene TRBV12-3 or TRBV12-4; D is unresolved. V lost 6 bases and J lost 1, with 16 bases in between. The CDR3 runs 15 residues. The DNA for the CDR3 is TGTGCCAGCAGCCCAAGGACGGCTTCTTCCTACGAGCAGTACTTC. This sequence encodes CASSPRTASSYEQYF.

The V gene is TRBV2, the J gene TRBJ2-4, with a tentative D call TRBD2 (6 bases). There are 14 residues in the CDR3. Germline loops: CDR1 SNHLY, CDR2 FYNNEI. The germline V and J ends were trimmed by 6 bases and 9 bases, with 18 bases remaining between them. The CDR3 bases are TGTGCCAGCAGAGAACTAGCTTGGGGCGGCATTCAGTACTTC. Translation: CASRELAWGGIQYF.

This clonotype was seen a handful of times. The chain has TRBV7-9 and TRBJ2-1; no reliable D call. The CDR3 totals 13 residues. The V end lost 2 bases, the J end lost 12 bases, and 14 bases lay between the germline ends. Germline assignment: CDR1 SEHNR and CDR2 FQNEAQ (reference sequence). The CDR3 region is CASSLTTPLRQFF. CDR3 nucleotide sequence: TGTGCCAGCAGCTTAACAACACCCCTCCGGCAGTTCTTC.

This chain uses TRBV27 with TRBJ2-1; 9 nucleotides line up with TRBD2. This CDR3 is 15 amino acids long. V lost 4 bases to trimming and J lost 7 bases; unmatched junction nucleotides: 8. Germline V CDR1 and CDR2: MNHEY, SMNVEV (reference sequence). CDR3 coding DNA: TGTGCCAGCAGTTGGGCGGGAGGGCCGTATAATGAGCAGTTCTTC. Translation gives CASSWAGGPYNEQFF.

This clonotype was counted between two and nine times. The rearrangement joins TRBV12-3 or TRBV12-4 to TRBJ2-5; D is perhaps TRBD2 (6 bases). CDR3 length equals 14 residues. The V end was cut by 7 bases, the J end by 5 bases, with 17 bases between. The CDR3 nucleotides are TGTGCCAGCACCGGCGGGACGTACCGGGAGACCCAGTACTTC. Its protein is CASTGGTYRETQYF.

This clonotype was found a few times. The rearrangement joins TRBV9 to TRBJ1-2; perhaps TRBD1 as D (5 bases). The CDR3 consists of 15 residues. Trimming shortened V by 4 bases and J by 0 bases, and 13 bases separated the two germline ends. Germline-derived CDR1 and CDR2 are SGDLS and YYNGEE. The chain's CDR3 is CASSPNEGTNYGYTF. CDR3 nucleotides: TGTGCCAGCAGCCCCAACGAGGGGACTAACTATGGCTACACCTTC.

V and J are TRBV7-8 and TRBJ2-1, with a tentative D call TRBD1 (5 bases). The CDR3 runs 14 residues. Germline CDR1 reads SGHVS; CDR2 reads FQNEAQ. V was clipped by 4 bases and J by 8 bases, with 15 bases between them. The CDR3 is CASSSHPRVHEQFF. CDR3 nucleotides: TGTGCCAGCAGCTCCCACCCCAGGGTCCATGAGCAGTTCTTC.

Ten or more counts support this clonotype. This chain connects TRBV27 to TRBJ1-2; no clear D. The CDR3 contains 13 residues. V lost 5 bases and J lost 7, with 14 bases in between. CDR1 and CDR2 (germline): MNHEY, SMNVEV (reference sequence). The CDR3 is CASSLDSAAGYTF. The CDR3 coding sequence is TGTGCCAGCAGTCTGGACTCGGCAGCTGGCTACACCTTC.

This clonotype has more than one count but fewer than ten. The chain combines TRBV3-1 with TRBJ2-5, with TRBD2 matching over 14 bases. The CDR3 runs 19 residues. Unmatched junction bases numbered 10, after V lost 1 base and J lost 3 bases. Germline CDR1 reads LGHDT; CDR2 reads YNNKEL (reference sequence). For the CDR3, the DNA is TGTGCCAGCAGCCAAGGGACTAGCGGGAGGATGGCGGGGGAAGAGACCCAGTACTTC. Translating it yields CASSQGTSGRMAGEETQYF.